The rows below give T cell receptor beta chains drawn from one sample of a study of T cells after yellow fever vaccination. TCRdb re-called the 5' RACE reads with MiXCR, one entry per CDR3 protein. The sample lists just under 600,000 distinct CDR3 sequences; roughly 14% were seen once. The material sequenced was PBMCs, taken on the day of the yellow fever booster vaccination. These receptors came from a man aged 25 to 45 who received the YFV17D yellow fever vaccine. The CDR3 runs from the conserved cysteine through the conserved F or W. The order of the fields is CDR3 protein, CDR3 DNA, clone size, V gene, J gene, D gene. D genes are given only for firm matches. Where a row states a size, it is once, few, many or the class of an expanded clone; other rows omit it.

CDR3: CASSLGLGRSTDTQYF
DNA: TGCGCCAGCAGCTTAGGACTAGGCCGAAGCACAGATACGCAGTATTTT
size: few
V: TRBV5-1
J: TRBJ2-3
D: TRBD2

CDR3: CASSLDIEGQDEQFF
DNA: TGCGCCAGCAGCTTGGATATAGAGGGGCAGGATGAGCAGTTCTTC
size: few
V: TRBV5-1
J: TRBJ2-1
D: NA

CDR3: CASSLVGDNYEQYF
DNA: TGTGCCAGCAGCCTTGTGGGGGACAATTACGAGCAGTACTTC
size: NA
V: TRBV7-6
J: TRBJ2-7
D: NA

CDR3: CSAAGGKTGELFF
DNA: TGCAGCGCCGCGGGTGGGAAGACCGGGGAGCTGTTTTTT
size: few
V: TRBV29-1
J: TRBJ2-2
D: NA

CDR3: CSASGTGRFYNEQFF
DNA: TGCAGTGCTAGTGGGACAGGACGATTTTACAATGAGCAGTTCTTC
size: few
V: TRBV20-1
J: TRBJ2-1
D: TRBD1

CDR3: CATSRIPKGGDEQFF
DNA: TGTGCCACCAGCAGGATACCGAAGGGGGGCGATGAGCAGTTCTTC
size: few
V: TRBV15
J: TRBJ2-1
D: NA

CDR3: CASKVGPTLAKNIQYF
DNA: TGTGCCAGCAAAGTAGGGCCCACGCTAGCCAAAAACATTCAGTACTTC
size: few
V: TRBV5-5
J: TRBJ2-4
D: NA

CDR3: CASMFSGRETQYF
DNA: TGCGCCAGCATGTTTAGCGGGAGAGAGACCCAGTACTTC
size: NA
V: TRBV10-2
J: TRBJ2-5
D: TRBD2

CDR3: CASSFDRGNEQFF
DNA: TGTGCCAGCAGCTTTGACAGGGGAAACGAGCAGTTCTTC
size: many
V: TRBV11-2
J: TRBJ2-1
D: TRBD1

CDR3: CAISGLAGALSGANVLTF
DNA: TGTGCCATCAGCGGACTAGCGGGAGCGCTCTCTGGGGCCAACGTCCTGACTTTC
size: NA
V: TRBV10-3
J: TRBJ2-6
D: TRBD2

CDR3: CASKSGSYPDTQYF
DNA: TGTGCCAGTAAGAGCGGGAGTTACCCAGATACGCAGTATTTT
size: NA
V: TRBV28
J: TRBJ2-3
D: TRBD2

CDR3: CASSLHRGRGEPGELFF
DNA: TGTGCCAGCAGCCTCCACCGGGGGAGGGGAGAGCCCGGGGAGCTGTTTTTT
size: NA
V: TRBV7-9
J: TRBJ2-2
D: TRBD2